This T cell receptor (beta chain) was recorded in a study of cytomegalovirus exposure and HLA in healthy donors. The CDR3 contains 15 residues. Germline V lookup: CDR1 MNHEY, CDR2 SMNVEV (reference sequence). Trimming removed 5 bases from V and 6 bases from J; junction bases left unmatched: 10. Primers for the PCR totalled 60 Vbeta and 13 Jbeta. Sequenced by immunoSEQ multiplex PCR; TCRdb stores in-frame clones only, minus some. The table shows approximately 180,000 clones, with more than 80% occurring only once. This clonotype was sampled from a woman younger than 30 in good health and CMV-seropositive. The chain has TRBV27 and TRBJ2-3; 8 nucleotides agree with TRBD2. Sequencing was done on a sample of PBMCs. This chain's CDR3 is CASSLTSAGVDTQYF. The DNA for the CDR3 is TGTGCCAGCAGTCTGACTAGCGCAGGGGTGGATACGCAGTATTTT.